The following is a TCR beta chain sequence with its context. Its antigen is not identified. This entry belongs to a study of T cells in Graves' hyperthyroidism and ophthalmopathy. Overall study results and limits: A 13 V-J model separated ophthalmopathy from stable hyperthyroidism.

In germline, CDR1 is SGHRS, CDR2 YFSETQ. The V gene end was trimmed by 4 bases and the J gene end by 4 bases; junction bases not matched to a gene: 9. The CDR3 is 15 residues long. Subjects with ophthalmopathy showed a Clinical Activity Score no lower than 3, a NOSPECS grade no lower than 4, and a duration shorter than 3 months. There were TCR beta CDR3 regions amplified from RNA transcripts. With the HTBI primer set, the TCR CDR3 went through a first round of RT-PCR. TCRdb called the multiplex PCR reads again in MiXCR, with one record for every CDR3 protein. The sample consists of hundreds of thousands of distinct CDR3 sequences, 20% of them appearing once.

This chain joins TRBV5-1 and TRBJ1-2; 8 bases fit TRBD1. The clonotype originates from a man in his forties with Graves' ophthalmopathy. Sequenced input: blood. The CDR3 nucleotides read TGCGCCAGCAGCCCGGGGGGACAGGCCCCCTATGGCTACACCTTC. Encoded protein: CASSPGGQAPYGYTF.